A selection of T cell receptor beta chains follows, all from one sample in a study of CD8 T cells in ankylosing spondylitis. Each CDR3 protein is one row after TCRdb ran MiXCR on the 5' RACE reads. The sample includes more than 650,000 distinct CDR3 sequences, roughly 12% seen only once; the top ten take 0.45% to 0.6%. The sample was blood, either unsorted or a sorted T cell fraction (not recorded which). All receptors come from a male donor with ankylosing spondylitis. Each CDR3 is given with its conserved first and last residue. A D gene is named only where the DNA matches it firmly. A row's size may be missing; if present it is once, few, many or a size class.

D gene: -; clone size: -; CDR3 length: 11; J gene: TRBJ1-1; V gene: TRBV29-1; CDR3 protein: CSVGRDAEAFF; CDR3 DNA: TGCAGCGTTGGCAGGGACGCTGAAGCTTTCTTT
D gene: TRBD1; clone size: -; CDR3 length: 16; J gene: TRBJ1-5; V gene: TRBV6-1; CDR3 protein: CASSRRDTGVNQPQHF; CDR3 DNA: TGTGCCAGCAGCCGAAGAGATACAGGGGTCAATCAGCCCCAGCATTTT
D gene: TRBD2; clone size: few; CDR3 length: 15; J gene: TRBJ2-7; V gene: TRBV6-1; CDR3 protein: CASTASGTSSYEQYF; CDR3 DNA: TGTGCCAGCACCGCTAGCGGGACTAGCTCCTACGAGCAGTACTTC
D gene: -; clone size: few; CDR3 length: 13; J gene: TRBJ2-7; V gene: TRBV11-1; CDR3 protein: CASSPGPSSEQYF; CDR3 DNA: TGTGCCAGCAGCCCCGGACCCTCAAGCGAGCAGTACTTC
D gene: -; clone size: few; CDR3 length: 17; J gene: TRBJ2-3; V gene: TRBV5-6; CDR3 protein: CASSLEAWGDGRDTQYF; CDR3 DNA: TGTGCCAGCAGCTTGGAGGCGTGGGGGGACGGCAGAGATACGCAGTATTTT
D gene: TRBD2; clone size: few; CDR3 length: 15; J gene: TRBJ2-3; V gene: TRBV12-3/TRBV12-4; CDR3 protein: CASNRPAGGPDTQYF; CDR3 DNA: TGTGCCAGCAACCGGCCAGCGGGGGGCCCAGATACGCAGTATTTT
D gene: -; clone size: -; CDR3 length: 15; J gene: TRBJ2-1; V gene: TRBV6-2/TRBV6-3; CDR3 protein: CASSYSLANYNEQFF; CDR3 DNA: TGTGCCAGCAGTTACTCGCTAGCGAATTACAATGAGCAGTTCTTC
D gene: -; clone size: many; CDR3 length: 16; J gene: TRBJ2-3; V gene: TRBV7-2; CDR3 protein: CASSFRAGAGWNTQYF; CDR3 DNA: TGTGCCAGCAGCTTCAGGGCGGGGGCCGGTTGGAATACGCAGTATTTT
D gene: -; clone size: -; CDR3 length: 16; J gene: TRBJ2-2; V gene: TRBV21-1; CDR3 protein: CASSKETQPGTGELFF; CDR3 DNA: TGTGCCAGCAGCAAAGAGACACAACCGGGGACCGGGGAGCTGTTTTTT
D gene: -; clone size: -; CDR3 length: 14; J gene: TRBJ2-1; V gene: TRBV7-2; CDR3 protein: CASSLLGVGNEQFF; CDR3 DNA: TGTGCCAGCAGCTTACTGGGGGTAGGCAATGAGCAGTTCTTC
D gene: -; clone size: many; CDR3 length: 14; J gene: TRBJ2-7; V gene: TRBV5-1; CDR3 protein: CASKGRGVSYEQYF; CDR3 DNA: TGCGCCAGCAAGGGCAGGGGAGTATCCTACGAGCAGTACTTC
D gene: TRBD1; clone size: -; CDR3 length: 15; J gene: TRBJ2-7; V gene: TRBV24-1; CDR3 protein: CATSDARDSGEEQYF; CDR3 DNA: TGTGCCACCAGTGATGCTAGGGACAGCGGTGAGGAGCAGTACTTC
D gene: -; clone size: many; CDR3 length: 12; J gene: TRBJ2-7; V gene: TRBV3-1; CDR3 protein: CASSQGGYMQYF; CDR3 DNA: TGTGCCAGCAGCCAGGGGGGCTATATGCAGTACTTC
D gene: -; clone size: few; CDR3 length: 13; J gene: TRBJ1-3; V gene: TRBV6-1; CDR3 protein: CASRGTGGNTIYF; CDR3 DNA: TGTGCCAGCAGGGGAACGGGTGGAAACACCATATATTTT
D gene: TRBD2; clone size: -; CDR3 length: 15; J gene: TRBJ2-1; V gene: TRBV20-1; CDR3 protein: CSASGLADYYNEQFF; CDR3 DNA: TGCAGTGCTTCGGGACTAGCGGATTACTACAATGAGCAGTTCTTC
D gene: -; clone size: many; CDR3 length: 13; J gene: TRBJ2-1; V gene: TRBV4-2; CDR3 protein: CASSQDGLAVQFF; CDR3 DNA: TGTGCCAGCAGCCAAGATGGCCTAGCAGTGCAGTTCTTC
D gene: TRBD1; clone size: few; CDR3 length: 14; J gene: TRBJ1-1; V gene: TRBV6-1; CDR3 protein: CASKIDRGVDEAFF; CDR3 DNA: TGTGCCAGCAAAATCGACAGGGGGGTCGATGAAGCTTTCTTT
D gene: -; clone size: many; CDR3 length: 13; J gene: TRBJ2-1; V gene: TRBV20-1; CDR3 protein: CSALRPRIDEQFF; CDR3 DNA: TGCAGTGCATTACGGCCCCGAATCGATGAGCAGTTCTTC
D gene: -; clone size: few; CDR3 length: 16; J gene: TRBJ2-7; V gene: TRBV20-1; CDR3 protein: CSARPFTYPDSYEQYF; CDR3 DNA: TGCAGTGCTAGACCCTTCACCTACCCCGACTCCTACGAGCAGTACTTC
D gene: TRBD2; clone size: many; CDR3 length: 14; J gene: TRBJ2-1; V gene: TRBV7-9; CDR3 protein: CASVTGTSGNEQFF; CDR3 DNA: TGTGCCAGCGTCACCGGGACTAGCGGCAATGAGCAGTTCTTC
D gene: TRBD2; clone size: -; CDR3 length: 18; J gene: TRBJ2-2; V gene: TRBV12-3/TRBV12-4; CDR3 protein: CASSSSGRGRSNTGELFF; CDR3 DNA: TGTGCCAGCAGTTCTAGCGGGAGGGGTCGATCGAACACCGGGGAGCTGTTTTTT
D gene: TRBD1; clone size: few; CDR3 length: 15; J gene: TRBJ2-1; V gene: TRBV9; CDR3 protein: CASSVVGDRGNEQFF; CDR3 DNA: TGTGCCAGCAGCGTAGTCGGAGACAGGGGCAATGAGCAGTTCTTC
D gene: -; clone size: many; CDR3 length: 13; J gene: TRBJ2-3; V gene: TRBV29-1; CDR3 protein: CSVRQVSTDTQYF; CDR3 DNA: TGCAGCGTTCGACAGGTTAGCACAGATACGCAGTATTTT
D gene: TRBD2; clone size: -; CDR3 length: 15; J gene: TRBJ2-3; V gene: TRBV20-1; CDR3 protein: CSATKAGGSTDTQYF; CDR3 DNA: TGCAGTGCAACCAAAGCGGGAGGAAGCACAGATACGCAGTATTTT
D gene: -; clone size: -; CDR3 length: 15; J gene: TRBJ2-5; V gene: TRBV5-1; CDR3 protein: CASSLIGVEQETQYF; CDR3 DNA: TGCGCCAGCAGCTTGATTGGGGTAGAGCAAGAGACCCAGTACTTC
D gene: -; clone size: -; CDR3 length: 11; J gene: TRBJ2-7; V gene: TRBV27; CDR3 protein: CASNCPYEQYF; CDR3 DNA: TGTGCCAGCAATTGTCCATACGAGCAGTACTTC
D gene: -; clone size: few; CDR3 length: 14; J gene: TRBJ2-3; V gene: TRBV6-5; CDR3 protein: CASSYGRSTDTQYF; CDR3 DNA: TGTGCCAGCAGTTATGGGAGGAGCACAGATACGCAGTATTTT
D gene: -; clone size: few; CDR3 length: 11; J gene: TRBJ2-3; V gene: TRBV20-1; CDR3 protein: CSAGRQDTQYF; CDR3 DNA: TGCAGTGCAGGGCGACAAGATACGCAGTATTTT
D gene: TRBD2; clone size: many; CDR3 length: 16; J gene: TRBJ2-1; V gene: TRBV5-1; CDR3 protein: CASSLEPGGAGNEQFF; CDR3 DNA: TGCGCCAGCAGCTTGGAACCCGGGGGGGCGGGGAATGAGCAGTTCTTC
D gene: TRBD2; clone size: few; CDR3 length: 15; J gene: TRBJ2-4; V gene: TRBV7-9; CDR3 protein: CASSFGRDNKNIQYF; CDR3 DNA: TGTGCCAGCAGCTTCGGGAGGGACAACAAAAACATTCAGTACTTC
D gene: -; clone size: -; CDR3 length: 13; J gene: TRBJ1-1; V gene: TRBV20-1; CDR3 protein: CSAPPRGNTEAFF; CDR3 DNA: TGCAGTGCCCCCCCCCGGGGGAACACTGAAGCTTTCTTT
D gene: -; clone size: -; CDR3 length: 14; J gene: TRBJ2-1; V gene: TRBV5-1; CDR3 protein: CASSSTGFRNEQFF; CDR3 DNA: TGCGCCAGCAGCTCAACCGGATTCCGCAATGAGCAGTTCTTC
D gene: -; clone size: -; CDR3 length: 14; J gene: TRBJ2-3; V gene: TRBV7-8; CDR3 protein: CASSPGQEGDTQYF; CDR3 DNA: TGTGCCAGCAGCCCCGGACAGGAGGGCGATACGCAGTATTTT
D gene: TRBD1; clone size: -; CDR3 length: 19; J gene: TRBJ2-7; V gene: TRBV11-2; CDR3 protein: CASSVYIRDRGYSPYEQYF; CDR3 DNA: TGTGCCAGCAGCGTCTACATCCGGGACAGGGGCTACTCCCCCTACGAGCAGTACTTC
D gene: -; clone size: few; CDR3 length: 13; J gene: TRBJ1-5; V gene: TRBV20-1; CDR3 protein: CSAVGGFGQPQHF; CDR3 DNA: TGCAGTGCAGTGGGAGGGTTCGGTCAGCCCCAGCATTTT
D gene: -; clone size: -; CDR3 length: 15; J gene: TRBJ1-5; V gene: TRBV5-1; CDR3 protein: CASSLGADENQPQHF; CDR3 DNA: TGCGCCAGCAGCTTGGGTGCCGATGAGAATCAGCCCCAGCATTTT
D gene: -; clone size: few; CDR3 length: 14; J gene: TRBJ2-5; V gene: TRBV12-3/TRBV12-4; CDR3 protein: CASMGRGRWETQYF; CDR3 DNA: TGTGCCAGCATGGGTCGGGGGCGCTGGGAGACCCAGTACTTC
D gene: TRBD2; clone size: few; CDR3 length: 14; J gene: TRBJ2-7; V gene: TRBV20-1; CDR3 protein: CSASTSGGLYEQYF; CDR3 DNA: TGCAGTGCTAGTACTAGCGGGGGCCTCTACGAGCAGTACTTC
D gene: -; clone size: -; CDR3 length: 13; J gene: TRBJ1-2; V gene: TRBV10-3; CDR3 protein: CAISESRGIGYTF; CDR3 DNA: TGTGCCATCAGTGAGTCGCGGGGGATTGGCTACACCTTC
D gene: -; clone size: -; CDR3 length: 14; J gene: TRBJ2-3; V gene: TRBV7-2; CDR3 protein: CASSPLGAGGTQYF; CDR3 DNA: TGTGCCAGCAGCCCCCTCGGGGCCGGCGGTACGCAGTATTTT
D gene: -; clone size: -; CDR3 length: 15; J gene: TRBJ2-3; V gene: TRBV18; CDR3 protein: CASSPTLVGADTQYF; CDR3 DNA: TGTGCCAGCTCACCAACACTAGTTGGTGCAGATACGCAGTATTTT
D gene: -; clone size: -; CDR3 length: 12; J gene: TRBJ2-7; V gene: TRBV28; CDR3 protein: CASRSTGGEQYF; CDR3 DNA: TGTGCCAGCAGATCGACGGGTGGGGAGCAGTACTTC
D gene: TRBD2; clone size: few; CDR3 length: 13; J gene: TRBJ2-7; V gene: TRBV7-2; CDR3 protein: CASSVSGGGEQYF; CDR3 DNA: TGTGCCAGCAGCGTAAGCGGGGGGGGCGAGCAGTACTTC
D gene: TRBD1; clone size: -; CDR3 length: 17; J gene: TRBJ2-4; V gene: TRBV4-1; CDR3 protein: CASSHGPGQGFKNIQYF; CDR3 DNA: TGCGCCAGCAGCCATGGGCCGGGACAGGGTTTTAAAAACATTCAGTACTTC
D gene: -; clone size: -; CDR3 length: 15; J gene: TRBJ2-7; V gene: TRBV10-3; CDR3 protein: CAISGWTTNGYEQYF; CDR3 DNA: TGTGCCATCAGTGGTTGGACTACCAACGGCTACGAGCAGTACTTC